This T cell receptor (beta chain) was captured by sequencing in a study of long-term antiretroviral therapy in people with HIV. For the study at large: A decade or so separates the oldest specimens from the later 2015 immediate-ART recommendation. Study-wide points: ART was followed by higher diversity that remained below transplant donor controls.

This clone has only a few counts. Its specificity is unknown. The CDR3 length is 16 residues. Losses at the gene ends were 4 bases for V and 0 bases for J; bases not matched to a gene: 9. Germline V CDR1 and CDR2: MNHEY, SMNVEV (reference sequence). Investigators performed immunoSEQ version v3.0 at survey level. The method was immunoSEQ multiplex PCR; TCRdb's version includes in-frame clones alone and lacks a portion of them. The sample contains just over 35,000 clones, approximately 80% of which appear only once. PBMC samples from each donor numbered at least one pre-ART and at least two post-ART. The samples comprised roughly 1-10 million cryopreserved PBMC ahead of DNA extraction.

The chain joins TRBV27 to TRBJ2-7; 7 bases are a match to TRBD2. The source material was unsorted PBMCs, sampled 0.6 years after starting antiretroviral therapy. The clonotype comes from a man between 18 and 29 years old with HIV. CDR3: CASSSFPAGNSYEQYF. CDR3 DNA sequence: TGTGCCAGCAGTTCTTTCCCAGCGGGAAACTCCTACGAGCAGTACTTC.